One and the same sample provided the 6 T cell receptor beta chains below, sequenced in a study of cytomegalovirus exposure and HLA in healthy donors. The PCR made use of 60 Vbeta and 13 Jbeta primers. The method was immunoSEQ multiplex PCR; TCRdb's version includes in-frame clones alone and lacks a portion of them. The sample lists around 200,000 clones; 70% to 85% were seen once. The sample consisted of PBMCs. These receptors came from an older woman in good health and CMV-seropositive.

V gene TRBV6-1 combines with J gene TRBJ1-1; D remains unclear. Trimming shortened V by 3 bases and J by 11 bases, and 7 bases separated the two germline ends. This CDR3 comprises 10 residues. Per the germline V gene, CDR1 is MNHNS and CDR2 is SASEGT. CDR3 sequence reads: CASSDISAFF. The CDR3 coding sequence is TGTGCCAGCAGTGATATTAGTGCTTTCTTT.

The CDR3 nucleotides read TGTGCCAGCAGCCCAGGACAGGGTCGGTCTGAAAAACTGTTTTTT. This translates into CASSPGQGRSEKLFF. The rearrangement uses TRBV7-2 and TRBJ1-4; 8 bases are a match to TRBD1. Per the germline V gene, CDR1 is SGHTA and CDR2 is FQGNSA. The CDR3 is 15 amino acids. J was trimmed by 7 bases and V by 5 bases; bases with no gene match: 9.

This chain joins TRBV6-5 and TRBJ1-2; 9 bases match TRBD1. Germline V gives CDR1 MNHEY, CDR2 SVGAGI. The ends lost 6 bases at V and 2 bases at J; junction bases unmatched: 1. CDR3 size: 13 residues. In DNA, the CDR3 is TGTGCCAGCAGGGGGACAGGGAACTATGGCTACACCTTC. Its translation: CASRGTGNYGYTF.

The chain couples TRBV18 to TRBJ1-1; 8 positions match TRBD1. Germline CDR1 is KGHSH and CDR2 is LQKENI. The CDR3 runs to 15 residues. With V trimmed by 6 bases and J by 3 bases, 9 bases remained unmatched. CDR3 nucleotide sequence: TGTGCCAGCTCCCCCGAACAGGGGGGGGACACTGAAGCTTTCTTT. This codes for CASSPEQGGDTEAFF.

This sequence joins TRBV19 and TRBJ2-7; the match to TRBD2 covers 16 bases. V gave up 7 bases and J gave up 2 bases; unmatched junction bases: 2. Germline CDR1 and CDR2: LNHDA and SQIVND (reference sequence). CDR3 length: 15 amino acids. This CDR3 is CASIGTSGGAYEQYF. CDR3 sequence (DNA): TGTGCCAGTATTGGGACTAGCGGGGGGGCCTACGAGCAGTACTTC.

V and J are TRBV4-1 and TRBJ2-1; 9 bases line up with TRBD2. The CDR3 runs to 18 residues. The V gene end was trimmed by 0 bases and the J gene end by 2 bases; junction bases not matched to a gene: 8. CDR1 is MGHRA, CDR2 YSYEKL, per germline. CDR3: CASSQEDGQRGAYNEQFF. The CDR3 DNA is TGCGCCAGCAGCCAAGAGGACGGTCAGCGGGGGGCCTACAATGAGCAGTTCTTC.